Each of the 17 T cell receptor beta chains below was sequenced from the same sample in a study of CD8 T cells in ankylosing spondylitis. TCRdb re-derived calls from the 5' RACE reads in MiXCR, one entry per CDR3 protein. Here the sample spans about 130,000 distinct CDR3 sequences, 11% being singletons. The sequencing sample was made of blood, either unsorted or a sorted T cell fraction (not recorded which). These receptors all come from a female donor with ankylosing spondylitis or in good health (not recorded which).

This clonotype was counted ten times or more. The CDR3 DNA reads as TGCAGTGCTAGATCAGCGGGGGGGACAGATACGCAGTATTTT. This gives the protein CSARSAGGTDTQYF. The chain employs TRBV20-1 and TRBJ2-3; 10 bases align to TRBD2. The length of the CDR3 is 14 residues. Germline V gene sequence: CDR1 DFQATT, CDR2 SNEGSKA (reference sequence). The ends lost 2 bases at V and 3 bases at J; junction bases unmatched: 2.

This clonotype was picked up many times. V and J are TRBV7-2 and TRBJ2-5; perhaps TRBD2 as D (7 bases). The CDR3 covers 15 residues. Germline CDR1 is SGHTA and CDR2 is FQGNSA. The V and J ends lost 5 bases and 5 bases respectively, with 18 bases between them. In DNA, the CDR3 is TGTGCCAGCAGCCCGCGCGGGGGCAGATGGGAGACCCAGTACTTC. Translation gives CASSPRGGRWETQYF.

This clonotype appeared many times. This chain joins TRBV4-2 and TRBJ2-5; 14 bases agree with TRBD2. With V trimmed by 4 bases and J by 1 base, 2 bases remained unmatched. This CDR3 has 16 amino acids. CDR1 is LGHNA and CDR2 is YNFKEQ in the germline V gene. The DNA of the CDR3 is TGTGCCAGCAGCCGACTAGCGGGGGGGCCCCAAGAGACCCAGTACTTC. Translating gives CASSRLAGGPQETQYF.

Details on this clonotype: Being one base from a much bigger clone, this may be a read error. V gene TRBV20-1 combines with J gene TRBJ2-2; D may be TRBD2 (6 bases). Germline values: CDR1 DFQATT, CDR2 SNEGSKA (reference sequence). This CDR3 comprises 14 residues. The CDR3 DNA reads TGCAGTGCTGAGTCGGCAGGGACCGCCGGGGGGCTGTTTTTT. Amino acids: CSAESAGTAGGLFF.

This clonotype has just a few counts. V gene TRBV11-2 combines with J gene TRBJ2-5; D not resolved. The V gene lost 3 bases and the J gene lost 5 bases, with 13 bases spanning the gap. Per germline, CDR1 SGHAT and CDR2 FQNNGV. The CDR3 length is 14 residues. The CDR3 sequence: CASSFSSVLETQYF. The CDR3 region has the DNA TGTGCCAGCAGCTTTTCCTCGGTGCTGGAGACCCAGTACTTC.

This clonotype was counted between two and nine times. The chain links TRBV2 to TRBJ2-1; perhaps D is TRBD1 or TRBD2 (5 bases each). The V and J ends lost 4 bases and 8 bases respectively, with 18 bases between them. Germline V gives CDR1 SNHLY, CDR2 FYNNEI. CDR3 size: 15 residues. CDR3 DNA: TGTGCCAGCAGTGCGGGGCTTCCCCCAGATGATGAGCAGTTCTTC. Translation: CASSAGLPPDDEQFF.

In its sample, this clonotype was seen a few times. The CDR3 reads CASSPGPGQAAGELFF. CDR3 in DNA: TGTGCCAGCAGCCCCGGTCCGGGACAGGCGGCCGGGGAGCTGTTTTTT. The chain employs TRBV7-7 and TRBJ2-2, with 8 positions matching TRBD1. Looked up from germline, CDR1 is SSHAT and CDR2 is FNYEAQ (reference sequence). The CDR3 loop spans 16 amino acids. V lost 5 bases, J lost 6 bases, and 11 bases stayed unmatched.

Concerning this clonotype: This sequence may be a read error, since a much larger clone differs from it by one base. This sequence joins TRBV3-1 and TRBJ1-5; maybe TRBD1 (5 bases). V lost 4 bases to trimming and J lost 6 bases, with 13 bases between them. The CDR3 consists of 14 residues. CDR1 and CDR2 (germline): LGHDT, YNNKEL (reference sequence). DNA for the CDR3: TGTGCCAGCAGCCTAGGGGCAGGTCTTCAGCCCCAGCATTTT. It yields the protein CASSLGAGLQPQHF.

The chain uses TRBV12-3 or TRBV12-4 and TRBJ2-2; 8 nucleotides align to TRBD1. V lost 4 bases and J lost 1; bases outside the gene matches: 8. CDR3 size: 17 residues. In DNA form, the CDR3 reads TGTGCCAGCAGTTATAAAACCGGGACAGGGAACACCGGGGAGCTGTTTTTT. It specifies CASSYKTGTGNTGELFF.

V is TRBV28 and J is TRBJ1-2, with D unclear. V lost 5 bases to trimming and J lost 8 bases, with 12 bases between them. The CDR3 loop spans 12 amino acids. Germline values: CDR1 MDHEN, CDR2 SYDVKM. CDR3 sequence reads: CASSVLMGGYTF. CDR3 nucleotide sequence: TGTGCCAGCAGTGTCCTCATGGGAGGCTACACCTTC.

The chain uses TRBV12-3 or TRBV12-4 and TRBJ2-7; D is perhaps TRBD2 (6 bases). V was shortened by 2 bases and J by 7 bases, with 18 bases between the two germline ends. This CDR3 has 15 amino acids. CDR3 nucleotide sequence: TGTGCCAGCAGTTTACCCCGGGACTCCTCAGGGGAGCAGTACTTC. Protein product: CASSLPRDSSGEQYF.

Many counts were recorded for this clonotype. This chain uses TRBV20-1 with TRBJ2-2; no clear D gene. With 2 bases removed from V and 8 bases from J, the gap between germline ends came to 24 bases. The CDR3 length is 17 residues. Germline CDR1 is DFQATT and CDR2 is SNEGSKA (reference sequence). Written as DNA, the CDR3 is TGCAGTGCTAGACAATCCTTTAGAGACATTCAGAGAGGGGAGCTGTTTTTT. It specifies CSARQSFRDIQRGELFF.

This clonotype came up many times. The chain combines TRBV28 with TRBJ2-1; D is unresolved. CDR1 and CDR2 from the germline V gene are MDHEN and SYDVKM. The CDR3 runs 14 residues. The V gene lost 3 bases and the J gene lost 5 bases, with 11 bases spanning the gap. Written as DNA, the CDR3 is TGTGCCAGCAGTTTTGTCCGGGCAGACAATGAGCAGTTCTTC. Protein sequence: CASSFVRADNEQFF.

This chain links TRBV12-3 or TRBV12-4 with TRBJ1-1; perhaps TRBD1 as D (5 bases). Trimming removed 5 bases at V and 9 bases at J, with 13 bases between. The CDR3 is made up of 12 amino acids. For the CDR3, the DNA is TGTGCCAGCAGTGCCCCTGGGGGGAAAGCTTTCTTT. It translates to CASSAPGGKAFF.

This clonotype was seen repeatedly, ten times or more. The chain joins TRBV5-1 to TRBJ2-1, with D possibly TRBD1 on 6 matching bases. The CDR3 loop spans 16 amino acids. With 0 bases removed from V and 4 bases from J, the gap between germline ends came to 14 bases. CDR1 and CDR2 (germline): SGHRS, YFSETQ. The chain's CDR3 is CASSLAQGMWYNEQFF. Written as DNA, the CDR3 is TGCGCCAGCAGCTTGGCGCAGGGGATGTGGTACAATGAGCAGTTCTTC.

The chain uses TRBV7-2 and TRBJ2-3, with 9 positions matching TRBD2. The CDR3 has 15 residues. The trim removed 0 bases at V and 5 bases at J, leaving 3 bases unmatched. Germline CDR1 SGHTA, CDR2 FQGNSA. CDR3 nucleotide sequence: TGTGCCAGCAGCTTAGCAGCGGGGGGCTTAGATACGCAGTATTTT. Translation gives CASSLAAGGLDTQYF.

The chain combines TRBV5-1 with TRBJ2-3, with a tentative D call TRBD1 (6 bases). V was pared by 4 bases and J by 5 bases, with 11 bases between. This CDR3 region has 13 residues. Germline CDR1 reads SGHRS; CDR2 reads YFSETQ. CDR3 residues: CASSPRGEDTQYF. DNA for the CDR3: TGCGCCAGCAGCCCCAGGGGAGAAGATACGCAGTATTTT.